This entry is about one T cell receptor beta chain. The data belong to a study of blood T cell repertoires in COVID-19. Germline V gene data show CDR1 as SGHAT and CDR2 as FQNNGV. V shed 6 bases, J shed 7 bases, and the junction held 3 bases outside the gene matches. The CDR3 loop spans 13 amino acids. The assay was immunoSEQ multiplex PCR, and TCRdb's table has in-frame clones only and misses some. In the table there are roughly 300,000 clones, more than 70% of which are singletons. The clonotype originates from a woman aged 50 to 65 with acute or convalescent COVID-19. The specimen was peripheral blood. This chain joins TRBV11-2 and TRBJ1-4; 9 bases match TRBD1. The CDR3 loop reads CASSRDRAEKLFF. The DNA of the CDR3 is TGTGCCAGCAGTCGGGACAGGGCTGAAAAACTGTTTTTT.